The entry that follows covers one T cell receptor beta chain sequence. The CDR3 contains 15 residues. Germline CDR1 DFQATT, CDR2 SNEGSKA (reference sequence). The sample comes from a study of T cells expressing NK-cell markers. Whole-study context: The TCR beta repertoires originated in sorted CD3+CD56+NKG2C+, CD3+CD56+NKG2C- and CD3+CD56-NKG2C+ T cells. Sequenced donors, eight in total, included seven who were HCMV-seropositive and one who was seronegative.

UMIs were included in TCR beta cDNA generated by 5'RACE template switching. Following a re-call of the 5' RACE reads, TCRdb has one entry per CDR3 protein and lacks DNA. Its table lists 400,000 to 450,000 distinct CDR3 sequences. The sequence was obtained from a woman aged 18 to 75 in good health. The material sequenced was blood T cells: a sorted CD56 or NKG2C T cell subset, CD4+ or CD8+ T cells, or bulk PBMC T cells (not recorded which). J is TRBJ1-4 and V is TRBV20-1. CDR3 region: CSAREKGSWNEKLFF.